This TCR beta chain stems from a study of T cell changes during pregnancy in multiple sclerosis. CDR1 and CDR2 from the germline V gene are SGHAT and FQNNGV. The CDR3 extends over 13 amino acids. J lost 10 bases, V lost 3 bases, and 4 bases had no gene match. The data were produced by immunoSEQ multiplex PCR, yet TCRdb's version contains in-frame clones alone and is incomplete. Of tens of thousands of clones listed, roughly 87% are singletons. Sequences were derived from CD8+ T cells from peripheral blood mononuclear cells, sampled after pregnancy. The rearrangement links TRBV11-2 to TRBJ1-2; 11 nucleotides agree with TRBD1. This clonotype originated in a female donor with multiple sclerosis, enrolled in a pregnancy study. The CDR3 protein is CASSLGTGGAYTF. CDR3 coding DNA: TGTGCCAGCAGCTTGGGGACAGGGGGAGCCTACACCTTC.